This T cell receptor (beta chain) stems from a study of cytomegalovirus exposure and HLA in healthy donors. Study-level points and caveats: Specific recognition of CMV antigens was confirmed in vitro for a few chains (all CMV-associated).

Using immunoSEQ multiplex PCR, the repertoire was profiled, and TCRdb retains in-frame clones only, with some absent. The table lists about 260,000 clones, about nine tenths of them singletons, with approximately 3% in the top ten. Trimming removed 5 bases from V and 5 bases from J, with 10 bases in between. Looked up from germline, CDR1 is SGHTA and CDR2 is FQGTGA. The CDR3 consists of 13 residues. The donors were members of the roughly 120-subject validation cohort (separate from the approximately 730-subject first cohort). As concerns this clone: Its matching antigen is unknown.

The specimen sequenced was PBMCs. The chain has TRBV7-3 and TRBJ2-1; D gene ambiguous. The clonotype was recovered from a woman in her 30s in good health and CMV-seronegative. CDR3 coding DNA: TGTGCCAGCAGCCCGACTGGGAACAATGAGCAGTTCTTC. The encoded protein is CASSPTGNNEQFF.